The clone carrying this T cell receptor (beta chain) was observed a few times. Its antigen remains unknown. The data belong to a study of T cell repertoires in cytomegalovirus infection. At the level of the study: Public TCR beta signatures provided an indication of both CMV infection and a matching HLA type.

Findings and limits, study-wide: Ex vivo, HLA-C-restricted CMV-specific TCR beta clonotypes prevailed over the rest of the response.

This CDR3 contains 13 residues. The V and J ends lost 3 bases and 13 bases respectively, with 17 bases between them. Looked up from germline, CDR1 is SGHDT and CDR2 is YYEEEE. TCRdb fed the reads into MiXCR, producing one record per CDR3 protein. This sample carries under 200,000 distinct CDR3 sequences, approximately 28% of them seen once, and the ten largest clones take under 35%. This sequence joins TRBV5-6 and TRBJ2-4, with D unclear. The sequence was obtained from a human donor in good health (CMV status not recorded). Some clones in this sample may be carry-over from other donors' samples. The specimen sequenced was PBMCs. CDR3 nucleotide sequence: TGTGCCAGCAGCTCTTTACACTCCCCCGGGCAGTACTTC. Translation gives CASSSLHSPGQYF.